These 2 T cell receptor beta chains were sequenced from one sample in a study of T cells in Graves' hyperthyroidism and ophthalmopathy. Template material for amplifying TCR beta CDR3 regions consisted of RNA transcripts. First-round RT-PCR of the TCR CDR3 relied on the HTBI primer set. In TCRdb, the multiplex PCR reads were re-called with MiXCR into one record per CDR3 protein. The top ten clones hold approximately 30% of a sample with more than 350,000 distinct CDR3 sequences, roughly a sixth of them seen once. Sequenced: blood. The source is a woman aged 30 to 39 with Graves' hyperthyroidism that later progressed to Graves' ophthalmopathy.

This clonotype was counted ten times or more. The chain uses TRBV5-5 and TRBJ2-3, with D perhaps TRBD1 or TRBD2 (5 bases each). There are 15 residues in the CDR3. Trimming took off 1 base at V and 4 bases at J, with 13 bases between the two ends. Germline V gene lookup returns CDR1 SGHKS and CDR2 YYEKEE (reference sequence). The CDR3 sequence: CASSLFEGLPDTQYF. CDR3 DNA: TGTGCCAGCAGCTTGTTCGAGGGGCTGCCAGATACGCAGTATTTT.

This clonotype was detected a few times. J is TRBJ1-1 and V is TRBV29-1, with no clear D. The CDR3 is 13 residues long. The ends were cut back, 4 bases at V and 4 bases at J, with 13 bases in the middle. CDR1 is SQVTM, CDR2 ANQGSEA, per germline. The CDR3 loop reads CSVGWASSTEAFF. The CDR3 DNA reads TGCAGCGTTGGATGGGCATCGTCCACTGAAGCTTTCTTT.